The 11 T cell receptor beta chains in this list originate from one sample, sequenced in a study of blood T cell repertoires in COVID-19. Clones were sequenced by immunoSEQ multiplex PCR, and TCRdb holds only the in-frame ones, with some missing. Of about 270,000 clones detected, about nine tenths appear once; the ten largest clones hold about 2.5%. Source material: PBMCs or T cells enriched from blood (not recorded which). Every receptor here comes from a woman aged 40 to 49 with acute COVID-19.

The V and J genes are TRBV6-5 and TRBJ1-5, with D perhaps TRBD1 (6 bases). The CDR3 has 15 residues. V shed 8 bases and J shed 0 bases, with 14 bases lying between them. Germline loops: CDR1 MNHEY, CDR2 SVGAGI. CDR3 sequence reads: CASWGAGGSNQPQHF. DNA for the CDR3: TGTGCCAGCTGGGGGGCGGGGGGTAGCAATCAGCCCCAGCATTTT.

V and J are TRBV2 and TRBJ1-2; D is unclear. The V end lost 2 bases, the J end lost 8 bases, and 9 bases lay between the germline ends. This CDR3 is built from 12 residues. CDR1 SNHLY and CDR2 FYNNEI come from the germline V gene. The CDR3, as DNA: TGTGCCAGCAGTGAAACAGCTGGCGGCTACACCTTC. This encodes CASSETAGGYTF. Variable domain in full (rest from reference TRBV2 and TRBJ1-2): EPEVTQTPSHQVTQMGQEVILRCVPISNHLYFYWYRQILGQKVEFLVSFYNNEISEKSEIFDDQFSVERPDGSNFTLKIRSTKLEDSAMYFCASSETAGGYTFGSGTRLTVV.

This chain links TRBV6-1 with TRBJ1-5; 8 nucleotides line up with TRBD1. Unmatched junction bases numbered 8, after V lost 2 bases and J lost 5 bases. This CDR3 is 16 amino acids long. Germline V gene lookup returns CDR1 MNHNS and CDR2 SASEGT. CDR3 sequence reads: CASSEPNRGTDQPQHF. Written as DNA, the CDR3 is TGTGCCAGCAGTGAACCTAACAGGGGGACGGATCAGCCCCAGCATTTT.

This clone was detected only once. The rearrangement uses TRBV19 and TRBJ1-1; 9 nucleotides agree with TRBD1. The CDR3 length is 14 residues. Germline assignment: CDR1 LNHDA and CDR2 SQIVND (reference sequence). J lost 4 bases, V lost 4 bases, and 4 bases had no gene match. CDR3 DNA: TGTGCCAGTAGTAAGACAGGGGGGTTCACTGAAGCTTTCTTT. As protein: CASSKTGGFTEAFF.

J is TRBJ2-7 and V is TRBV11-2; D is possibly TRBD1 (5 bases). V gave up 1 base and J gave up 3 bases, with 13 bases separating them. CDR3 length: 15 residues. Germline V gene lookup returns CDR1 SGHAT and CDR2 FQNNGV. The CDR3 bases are TGTGCCAGCAGCTTAGTAGGCAGGGCCTACTACGAGCAGTACTTC. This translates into CASSLVGRAYYEQYF. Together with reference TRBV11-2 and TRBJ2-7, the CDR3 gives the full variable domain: EAGVAQSPRYKIIEKRQSVAFWCNPISGHATLYWYQQILGQGPKLLIQFQNNGVVDDSQLPKDRFSAERLKGVDSTLKIQPAKLEDSAVYLCASSLVGRAYYEQYFGPGTRLTVT.

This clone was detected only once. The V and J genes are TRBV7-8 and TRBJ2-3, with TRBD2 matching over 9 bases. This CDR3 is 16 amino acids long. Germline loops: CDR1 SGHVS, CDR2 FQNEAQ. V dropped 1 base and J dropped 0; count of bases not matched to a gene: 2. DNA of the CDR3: TGTGCCAGCAGCTTAGGTCTAGCGGGGAGCACAGATACGCAGTATTTT. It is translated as CASSLGLAGSTDTQYF.

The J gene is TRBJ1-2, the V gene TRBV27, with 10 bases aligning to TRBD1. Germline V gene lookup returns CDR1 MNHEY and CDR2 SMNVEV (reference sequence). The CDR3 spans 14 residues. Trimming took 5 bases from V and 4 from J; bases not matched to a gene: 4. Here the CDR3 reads CASSPRTGGYGYTF. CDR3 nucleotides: TGTGCCAGCAGTCCTCGGACAGGGGGCTATGGCTACACCTTC.

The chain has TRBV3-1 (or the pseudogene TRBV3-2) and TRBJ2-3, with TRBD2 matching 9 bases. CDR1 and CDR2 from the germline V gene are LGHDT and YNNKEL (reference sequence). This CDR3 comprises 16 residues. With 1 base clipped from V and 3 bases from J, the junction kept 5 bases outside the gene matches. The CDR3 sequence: CASSQVAGVGTDTQYF. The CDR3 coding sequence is TGTGCCAGCAGCCAAGTAGCGGGAGTTGGTACAGATACGCAGTATTTT.

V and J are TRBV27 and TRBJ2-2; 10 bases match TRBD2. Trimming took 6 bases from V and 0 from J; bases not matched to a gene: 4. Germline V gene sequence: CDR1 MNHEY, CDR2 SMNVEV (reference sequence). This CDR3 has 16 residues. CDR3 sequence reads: CASSGSGRSNTGELFF. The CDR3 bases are TGTGCCAGCAGCGGTAGCGGGAGGTCGAACACCGGGGAGCTGTTTTTT.

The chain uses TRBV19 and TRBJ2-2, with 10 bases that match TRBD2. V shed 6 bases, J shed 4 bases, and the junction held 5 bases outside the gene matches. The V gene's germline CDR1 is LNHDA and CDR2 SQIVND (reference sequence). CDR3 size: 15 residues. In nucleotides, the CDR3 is TGTGCCAGTAGAGGACTAGCGGCGGGCACCGGGGAGCTGTTTTTT. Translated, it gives CASRGLAAGTGELFF.

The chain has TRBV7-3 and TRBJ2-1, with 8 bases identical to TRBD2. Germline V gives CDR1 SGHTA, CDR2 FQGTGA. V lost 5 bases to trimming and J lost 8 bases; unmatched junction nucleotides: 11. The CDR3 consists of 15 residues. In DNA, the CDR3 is TGTGCCAGCAGCCCTGCGGGGGGCGGGAGCGATGAGCAGTTCTTC. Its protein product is CASSPAGGGSDEQFF.